This T cell receptor beta chain originates from a study of blood T cell repertoires in COVID-19. Study background: COVID-19 samples, acute and convalescent, were from the United States, Italy and Spain.

The CDR3 extends over 12 amino acids. The V end was cut by 5 bases, the J end by 0 bases, with 4 bases between. The germline gives CDR1 SNHLY, CDR2 FYNNEI. TCRdb's copy holds only in-frame clones and misses some; the assay was immunoSEQ multiplex PCR. Found here are 180,000 or so clones, roughly nine tenths of them singletons; the top ten hold around 1.2%. In terms of age and location, participants ranged from roughly 18 to 95 years and lived in fewer than 30 US areas. Each participant's cohort was designated according to participant-reported clinical history. The gene calls are TRBV2 and TRBJ2-5; D unresolved. The material sequenced was PBMCs or T cells enriched from blood (not recorded which). This receptor was obtained from a human donor with acute COVID-19. The donor label of this sample is uncertain. In DNA form, the CDR3 reads TGTGCCAGCAGTCCCAACCAAGAGACCCAGTACTTC. This translates into CASSPNQETQYF.